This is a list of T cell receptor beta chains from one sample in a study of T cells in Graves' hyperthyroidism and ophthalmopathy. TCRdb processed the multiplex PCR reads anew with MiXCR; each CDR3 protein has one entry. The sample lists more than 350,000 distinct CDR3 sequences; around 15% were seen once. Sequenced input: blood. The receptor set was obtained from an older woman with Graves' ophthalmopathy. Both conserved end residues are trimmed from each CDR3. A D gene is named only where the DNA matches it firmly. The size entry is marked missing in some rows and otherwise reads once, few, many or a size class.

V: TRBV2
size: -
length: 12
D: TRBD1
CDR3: ASTEGQVNSPLH

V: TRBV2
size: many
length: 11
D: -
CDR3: ASNKRGDQPQH

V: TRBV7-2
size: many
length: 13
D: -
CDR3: ASSLTAGASETQY

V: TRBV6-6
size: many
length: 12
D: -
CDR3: ASSYSPGRTEAF

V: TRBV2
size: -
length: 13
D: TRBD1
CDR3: AARGGRATNEKLF

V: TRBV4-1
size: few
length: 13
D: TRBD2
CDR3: ASSQDQREGYEQF

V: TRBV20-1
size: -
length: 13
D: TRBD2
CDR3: SSMVSGTSGYEQY

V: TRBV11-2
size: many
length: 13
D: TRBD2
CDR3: ASRTTSGSPYEQY

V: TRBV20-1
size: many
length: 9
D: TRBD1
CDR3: SADRVNEQF

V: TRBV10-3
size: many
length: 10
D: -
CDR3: AISPLDYEQY

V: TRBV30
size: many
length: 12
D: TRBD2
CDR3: AWSGLAVSYEQY

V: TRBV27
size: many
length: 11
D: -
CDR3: ASSLYPTYEQY

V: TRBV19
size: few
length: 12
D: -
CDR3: ASSVDATNEKLF

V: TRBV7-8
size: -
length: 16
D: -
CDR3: ASSLESRGGGSDSPLH

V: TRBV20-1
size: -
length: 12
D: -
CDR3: SARPDGRRHIQY

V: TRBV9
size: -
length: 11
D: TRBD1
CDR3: ASSIGTAETQY

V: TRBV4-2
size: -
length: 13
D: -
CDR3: ASSQDRQGGYEQY

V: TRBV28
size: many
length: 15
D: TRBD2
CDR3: ASSEPGTSSNTGELF

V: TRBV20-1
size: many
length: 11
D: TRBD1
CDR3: SAKRDSTYEQY

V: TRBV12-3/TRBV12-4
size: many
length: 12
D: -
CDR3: ASSLAQRRYEQY

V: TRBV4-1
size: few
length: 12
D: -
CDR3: ASSQDRGWYEQF

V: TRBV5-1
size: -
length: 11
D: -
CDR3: ASSLQRGNEQY

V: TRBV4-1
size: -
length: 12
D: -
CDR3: ASSQENSYNEQF

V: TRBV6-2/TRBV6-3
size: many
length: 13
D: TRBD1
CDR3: ASSSPNRGRETQY

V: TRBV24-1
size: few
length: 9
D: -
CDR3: ATSDSGPAF

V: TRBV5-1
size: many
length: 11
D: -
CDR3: ASSATEIYGYT

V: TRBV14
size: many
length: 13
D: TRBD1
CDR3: ASSQWTGVQETQY

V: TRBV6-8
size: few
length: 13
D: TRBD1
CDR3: ASSYLTGFRETQY

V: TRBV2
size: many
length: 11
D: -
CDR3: ASAGALTYEQY

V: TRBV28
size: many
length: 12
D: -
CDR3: AGSTGVLSTEAF

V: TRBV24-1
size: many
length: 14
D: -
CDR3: ATSDHLSGFYNEQF

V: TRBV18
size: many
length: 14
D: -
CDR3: ASSPVRFQGPYGYT

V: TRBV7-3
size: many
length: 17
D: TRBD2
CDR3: ASSLSGRGLAGGTYEQY